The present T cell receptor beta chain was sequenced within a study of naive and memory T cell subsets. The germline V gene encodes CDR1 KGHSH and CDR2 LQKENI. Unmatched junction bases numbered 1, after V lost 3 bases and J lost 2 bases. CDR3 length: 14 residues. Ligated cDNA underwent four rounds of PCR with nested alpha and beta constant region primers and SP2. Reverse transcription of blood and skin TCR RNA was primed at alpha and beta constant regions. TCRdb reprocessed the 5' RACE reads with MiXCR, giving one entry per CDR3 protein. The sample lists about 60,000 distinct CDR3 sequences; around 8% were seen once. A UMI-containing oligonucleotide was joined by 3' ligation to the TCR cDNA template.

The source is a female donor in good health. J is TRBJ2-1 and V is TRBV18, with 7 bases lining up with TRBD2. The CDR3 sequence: CASSPAGAYNEQFF. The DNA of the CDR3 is TGTGCCAGCTCACCGGCGGGAGCCTACAATGAGCAGTTCTTC.